A selection of T cell receptor beta chains follows, all from one sample in a study of Graves' ophthalmopathy and Graves' hyperthyroidism. TCRdb called the multiplex PCR reads again in MiXCR, with one record for every CDR3 protein. Among nearly 400,000 distinct CDR3 sequences listed, 15% to 20% were seen once. What was sequenced was peripheral blood. The receptors come from a young woman with Graves' ophthalmopathy. Each CDR3 is given with its conserved first and last residue. Fields, in order: CDR3 protein, CDR3 DNA, D gene, clone size, V gene, J gene. D genes are given only for firm matches. Rows give clone size only sometimes, using once, few, many, or a class for an expanded clone.

CDR3aa: CASSVAPLGISGNTIYF
CDR3nt: TGTGCCAGCAGCGTAGCGCCCCTCGGGATCTCTGGAAACACCATATATTTT
d_gene: NA
abundance: many
v_gene: TRBV9
j_gene: TRBJ1-3

CDR3aa: CASSYVWQMNTEAFF
CDR3nt: TGTGCCAGCAGTTACGTCTGGCAGATGAACACTGAAGCTTTCTTT
d_gene: NA
abundance: many
v_gene: TRBV6-2/TRBV6-3
j_gene: TRBJ1-1

CDR3aa: CASSGVFGELFF
CDR3nt: TGTGCCAGCAGTGGGGTTTTCGGGGAGCTGTTTTTT
d_gene: NA
abundance: many
v_gene: TRBV25-1
j_gene: TRBJ2-2

CDR3aa: CASTLGADTEAFF
CDR3nt: TGTGCCTCAACCCTAGGGGCAGACACTGAAGCTTTCTTT
d_gene: NA
abundance: NA
v_gene: TRBV6-1
j_gene: TRBJ1-1

CDR3aa: CASSSTRWVGNTEAFF
CDR3nt: TGTGCCAGCAGCTCAACGAGATGGGTTGGGAACACTGAAGCTTTCTTT
d_gene: NA
abundance: many
v_gene: TRBV7-3
j_gene: TRBJ1-1

CDR3aa: CASSFRAEGSYEQYF
CDR3nt: TGTGCCAGCAGTTTCAGGGCAGAGGGCTCCTACGAGCAGTACTTC
d_gene: NA
abundance: NA
v_gene: TRBV28
j_gene: TRBJ2-7

CDR3aa: CASSPSGMNTEAFF
CDR3nt: TGTGCCAGCTCACCATCAGGGATGAACACTGAAGCTTTCTTT
d_gene: NA
abundance: many
v_gene: TRBV18
j_gene: TRBJ1-1

CDR3aa: CSARVMLSTEAFF
CDR3nt: TGCAGTGCTAGAGTAATGCTGAGCACTGAAGCTTTCTTT
d_gene: NA
abundance: many
v_gene: TRBV20-1
j_gene: TRBJ1-1

CDR3aa: CSASSAGEGETQYF
CDR3nt: TGCAGTGCTAGTAGCGCGGGAGAGGGGGAGACCCAGTACTTC
d_gene: TRBD2
abundance: many
v_gene: TRBV20-1
j_gene: TRBJ2-5

CDR3aa: CASTTGEQETQYF
CDR3nt: TGTGCCAGCACAACGGGGGAACAAGAGACCCAGTACTTC
d_gene: NA
abundance: many
v_gene: TRBV28
j_gene: TRBJ2-5

CDR3aa: CASSSPRGPSEAFF
CDR3nt: TGTGCCAGCAGCTCCCCGAGGGGACCAAGTGAAGCTTTCTTT
d_gene: NA
abundance: many
v_gene: TRBV7-9
j_gene: TRBJ1-1

CDR3aa: CASSFTGTDGNIQYF
CDR3nt: TGTGCCAGCAGTTTCACCGGGACAGACGGGAACATTCAGTACTTC
d_gene: TRBD1
abundance: many
v_gene: TRBV6-5
j_gene: TRBJ2-4